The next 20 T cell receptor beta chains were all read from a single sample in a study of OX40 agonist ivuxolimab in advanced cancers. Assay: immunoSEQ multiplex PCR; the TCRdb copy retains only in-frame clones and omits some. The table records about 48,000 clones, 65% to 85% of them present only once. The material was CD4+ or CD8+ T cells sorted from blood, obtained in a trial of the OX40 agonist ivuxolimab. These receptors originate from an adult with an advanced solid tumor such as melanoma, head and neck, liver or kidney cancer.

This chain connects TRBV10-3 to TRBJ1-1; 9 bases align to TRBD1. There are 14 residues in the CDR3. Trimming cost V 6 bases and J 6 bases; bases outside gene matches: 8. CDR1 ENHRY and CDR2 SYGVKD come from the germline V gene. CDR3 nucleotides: TGTGCCATCAGAGAGGGACAGGGTTCATCTGAAGCTTTCTTT. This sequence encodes CAIREGQGSSEAFF.

For the CDR3, the DNA is TGCGCCAGCAGCTTGACTCCGGGCTGGGAGCAGTTCTTC. This encodes CASSLTPGWEQFF. The J gene is TRBJ2-1, the V gene TRBV5-1; D unclear. V was pared by 1 base and J by 10 bases, with 12 bases between. CDR3 length: 13 residues. Germline CDR1 is SGHRS and CDR2 is YFSETQ.

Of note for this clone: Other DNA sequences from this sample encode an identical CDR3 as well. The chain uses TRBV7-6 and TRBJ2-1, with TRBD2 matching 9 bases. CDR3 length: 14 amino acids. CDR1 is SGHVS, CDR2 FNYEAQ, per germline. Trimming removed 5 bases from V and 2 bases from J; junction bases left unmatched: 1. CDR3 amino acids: CASSPSGTYNEQFF. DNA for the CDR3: TGTGCCAGCAGCCCTAGCGGGACCTACAATGAGCAGTTCTTC.

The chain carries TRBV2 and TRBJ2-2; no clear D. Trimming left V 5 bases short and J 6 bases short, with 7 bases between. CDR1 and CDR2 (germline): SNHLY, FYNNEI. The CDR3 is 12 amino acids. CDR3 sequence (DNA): TGTGCCAGCAGTCCTATTGCCGGGGAGCTGTTTTTT. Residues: CASSPIAGELFF.

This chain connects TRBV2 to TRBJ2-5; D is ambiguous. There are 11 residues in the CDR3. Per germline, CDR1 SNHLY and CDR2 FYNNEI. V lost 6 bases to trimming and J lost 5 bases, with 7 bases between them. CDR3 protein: CASREQETQYF. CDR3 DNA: TGTGCCAGCAGAGAGCAGGAGACCCAGTACTTC.

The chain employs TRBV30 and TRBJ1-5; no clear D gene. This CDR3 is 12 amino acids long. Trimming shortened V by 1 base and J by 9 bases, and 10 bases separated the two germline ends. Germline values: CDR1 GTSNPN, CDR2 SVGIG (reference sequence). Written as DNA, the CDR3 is TGTGCCTGGAGTGCCGGTTCCCTGCCCCAGCATTTT. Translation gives CAWSAGSLPQHF.

CDR3 amino acids: CASSYRGRDTDTQYF. DNA for the CDR3: TGTGCCAGCAGCTACAGGGGGCGAGACACAGATACGCAGTATTTT. The rearrangement joins TRBV6-1 to TRBJ2-3; the match to TRBD1 covers 9 bases. V dropped 6 bases and J dropped 2; count of bases not matched to a gene: 6. CDR3 length: 15 amino acids. Germline assignment: CDR1 MNHNS and CDR2 SASEGT.

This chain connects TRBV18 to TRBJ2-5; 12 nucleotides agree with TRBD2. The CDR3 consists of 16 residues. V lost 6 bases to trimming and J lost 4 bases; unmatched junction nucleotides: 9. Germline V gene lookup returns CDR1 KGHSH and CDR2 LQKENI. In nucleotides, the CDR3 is TGTGCCAGCTCCCCGCGTACGACTAGCGGGGGAGAGACCCAGTACTTC. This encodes CASSPRTTSGGETQYF.

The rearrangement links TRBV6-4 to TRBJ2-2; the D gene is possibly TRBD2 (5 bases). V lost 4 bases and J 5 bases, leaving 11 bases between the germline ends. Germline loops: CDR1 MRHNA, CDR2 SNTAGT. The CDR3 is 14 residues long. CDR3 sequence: CASSVESGTGELFF. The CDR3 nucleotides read TGTGCCAGCAGTGTGGAGAGCGGAACCGGGGAGCTGTTTTTT.

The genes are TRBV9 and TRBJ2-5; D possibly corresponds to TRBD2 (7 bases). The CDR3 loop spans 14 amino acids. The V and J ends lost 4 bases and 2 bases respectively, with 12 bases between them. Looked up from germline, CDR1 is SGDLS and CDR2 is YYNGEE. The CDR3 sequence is CASSQGGGQETQYF. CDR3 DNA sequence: TGTGCCAGCAGCCAAGGGGGGGGACAAGAGACCCAGTACTTC.

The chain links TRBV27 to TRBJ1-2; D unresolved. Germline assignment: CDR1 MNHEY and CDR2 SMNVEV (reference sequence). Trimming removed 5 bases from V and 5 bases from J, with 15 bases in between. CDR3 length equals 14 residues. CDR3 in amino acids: CASSLSWQEYGYTF. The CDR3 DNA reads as TGTGCCAGCAGTCTAAGTTGGCAGGAGTATGGCTACACCTTC.

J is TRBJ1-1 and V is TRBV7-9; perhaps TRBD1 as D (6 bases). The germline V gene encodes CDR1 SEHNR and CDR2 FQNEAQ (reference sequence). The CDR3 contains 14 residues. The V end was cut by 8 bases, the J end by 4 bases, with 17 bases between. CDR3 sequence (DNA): TGTGCCAGCGATTCCACAGGGCGCCCCACTGAAGCTTTCTTT. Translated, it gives CASDSTGRPTEAFF.

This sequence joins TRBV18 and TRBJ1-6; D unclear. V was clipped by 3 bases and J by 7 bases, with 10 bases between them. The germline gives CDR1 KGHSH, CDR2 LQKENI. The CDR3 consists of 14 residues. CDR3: CASSPAPGNSPLHF. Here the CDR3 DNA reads TGTGCCAGCTCACCCGCCCCGGGAAATTCACCCCTCCACTTT.

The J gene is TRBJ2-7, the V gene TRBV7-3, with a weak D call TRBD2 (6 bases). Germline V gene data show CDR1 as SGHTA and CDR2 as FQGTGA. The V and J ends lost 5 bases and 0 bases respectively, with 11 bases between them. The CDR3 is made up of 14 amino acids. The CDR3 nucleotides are TGTGCCAGCAGCCCCGACGGGAGCTCCTACGAGCAGTACTTC. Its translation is CASSPDGSSYEQYF.

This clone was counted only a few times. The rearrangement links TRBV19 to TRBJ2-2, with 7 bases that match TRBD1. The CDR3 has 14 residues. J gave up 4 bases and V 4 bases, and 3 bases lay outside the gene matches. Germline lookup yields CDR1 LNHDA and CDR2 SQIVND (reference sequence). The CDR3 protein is CASSTGTATGELFF. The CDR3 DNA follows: TGTGCCAGTAGTACGGGGACAGCCACCGGGGAGCTGTTTTTT.

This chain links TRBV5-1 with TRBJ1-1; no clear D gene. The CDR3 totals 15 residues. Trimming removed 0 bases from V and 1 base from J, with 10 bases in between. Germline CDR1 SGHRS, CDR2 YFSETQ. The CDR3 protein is CASSLARGGNTEAFF. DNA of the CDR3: TGCGCCAGCAGCTTGGCCCGTGGCGGGAACACTGAAGCTTTCTTT.

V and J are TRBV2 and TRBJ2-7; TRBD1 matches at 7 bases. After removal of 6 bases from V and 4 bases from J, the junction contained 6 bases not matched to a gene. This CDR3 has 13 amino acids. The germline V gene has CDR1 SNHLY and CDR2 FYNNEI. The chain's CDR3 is CASRRGQSYEQYF. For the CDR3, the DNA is TGTGCCAGCAGGAGGGGGCAGTCTTACGAGCAGTACTTC. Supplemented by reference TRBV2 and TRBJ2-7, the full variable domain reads EPEVTQTPSHQVTQMGQEVILRCVPISNHLYFYWYRQILGQKVEFLVSFYNNEISEKSEIFDDQFSVERPDGSNFTLKIRSTKLEDSAMYFCASRRGQSYEQYFGPGTRLTVT.

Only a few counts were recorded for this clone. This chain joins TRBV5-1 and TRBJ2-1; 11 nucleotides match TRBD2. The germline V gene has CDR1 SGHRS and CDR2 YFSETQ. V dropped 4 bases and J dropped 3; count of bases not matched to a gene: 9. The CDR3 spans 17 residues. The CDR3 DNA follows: TGCGCCAGCAGCCTCACAATAACTAGCGGGGGCTACAATGAGCAGTTCTTC. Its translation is CASSLTITSGGYNEQFF. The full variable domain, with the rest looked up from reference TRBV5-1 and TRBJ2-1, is KAGVTQTPRYLIKTRGQQVTLSCSPISGHRSVSWYQQTPGQGLQFLFEYFSETQRNKGNFPGRFSGRQFSNSRSEMNVSTLELGDSALYLCASSLTITSGGYNEQFFGPGTRLTVL.

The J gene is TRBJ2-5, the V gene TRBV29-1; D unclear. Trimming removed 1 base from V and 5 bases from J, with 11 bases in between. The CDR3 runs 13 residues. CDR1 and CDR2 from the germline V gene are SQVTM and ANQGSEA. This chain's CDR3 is CSVEGLYSETQYF. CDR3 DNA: TGCAGCGTTGAAGGGCTTTATTCGGAGACCCAGTACTTC.

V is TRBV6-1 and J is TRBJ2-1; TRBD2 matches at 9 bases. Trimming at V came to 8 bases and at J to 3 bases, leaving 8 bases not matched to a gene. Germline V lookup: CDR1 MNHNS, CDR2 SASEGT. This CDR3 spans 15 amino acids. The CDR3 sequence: CASYSGGTNYNEQFF. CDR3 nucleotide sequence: TGTGCCAGCTATAGCGGGGGAACAAACTACAATGAGCAGTTCTTC.